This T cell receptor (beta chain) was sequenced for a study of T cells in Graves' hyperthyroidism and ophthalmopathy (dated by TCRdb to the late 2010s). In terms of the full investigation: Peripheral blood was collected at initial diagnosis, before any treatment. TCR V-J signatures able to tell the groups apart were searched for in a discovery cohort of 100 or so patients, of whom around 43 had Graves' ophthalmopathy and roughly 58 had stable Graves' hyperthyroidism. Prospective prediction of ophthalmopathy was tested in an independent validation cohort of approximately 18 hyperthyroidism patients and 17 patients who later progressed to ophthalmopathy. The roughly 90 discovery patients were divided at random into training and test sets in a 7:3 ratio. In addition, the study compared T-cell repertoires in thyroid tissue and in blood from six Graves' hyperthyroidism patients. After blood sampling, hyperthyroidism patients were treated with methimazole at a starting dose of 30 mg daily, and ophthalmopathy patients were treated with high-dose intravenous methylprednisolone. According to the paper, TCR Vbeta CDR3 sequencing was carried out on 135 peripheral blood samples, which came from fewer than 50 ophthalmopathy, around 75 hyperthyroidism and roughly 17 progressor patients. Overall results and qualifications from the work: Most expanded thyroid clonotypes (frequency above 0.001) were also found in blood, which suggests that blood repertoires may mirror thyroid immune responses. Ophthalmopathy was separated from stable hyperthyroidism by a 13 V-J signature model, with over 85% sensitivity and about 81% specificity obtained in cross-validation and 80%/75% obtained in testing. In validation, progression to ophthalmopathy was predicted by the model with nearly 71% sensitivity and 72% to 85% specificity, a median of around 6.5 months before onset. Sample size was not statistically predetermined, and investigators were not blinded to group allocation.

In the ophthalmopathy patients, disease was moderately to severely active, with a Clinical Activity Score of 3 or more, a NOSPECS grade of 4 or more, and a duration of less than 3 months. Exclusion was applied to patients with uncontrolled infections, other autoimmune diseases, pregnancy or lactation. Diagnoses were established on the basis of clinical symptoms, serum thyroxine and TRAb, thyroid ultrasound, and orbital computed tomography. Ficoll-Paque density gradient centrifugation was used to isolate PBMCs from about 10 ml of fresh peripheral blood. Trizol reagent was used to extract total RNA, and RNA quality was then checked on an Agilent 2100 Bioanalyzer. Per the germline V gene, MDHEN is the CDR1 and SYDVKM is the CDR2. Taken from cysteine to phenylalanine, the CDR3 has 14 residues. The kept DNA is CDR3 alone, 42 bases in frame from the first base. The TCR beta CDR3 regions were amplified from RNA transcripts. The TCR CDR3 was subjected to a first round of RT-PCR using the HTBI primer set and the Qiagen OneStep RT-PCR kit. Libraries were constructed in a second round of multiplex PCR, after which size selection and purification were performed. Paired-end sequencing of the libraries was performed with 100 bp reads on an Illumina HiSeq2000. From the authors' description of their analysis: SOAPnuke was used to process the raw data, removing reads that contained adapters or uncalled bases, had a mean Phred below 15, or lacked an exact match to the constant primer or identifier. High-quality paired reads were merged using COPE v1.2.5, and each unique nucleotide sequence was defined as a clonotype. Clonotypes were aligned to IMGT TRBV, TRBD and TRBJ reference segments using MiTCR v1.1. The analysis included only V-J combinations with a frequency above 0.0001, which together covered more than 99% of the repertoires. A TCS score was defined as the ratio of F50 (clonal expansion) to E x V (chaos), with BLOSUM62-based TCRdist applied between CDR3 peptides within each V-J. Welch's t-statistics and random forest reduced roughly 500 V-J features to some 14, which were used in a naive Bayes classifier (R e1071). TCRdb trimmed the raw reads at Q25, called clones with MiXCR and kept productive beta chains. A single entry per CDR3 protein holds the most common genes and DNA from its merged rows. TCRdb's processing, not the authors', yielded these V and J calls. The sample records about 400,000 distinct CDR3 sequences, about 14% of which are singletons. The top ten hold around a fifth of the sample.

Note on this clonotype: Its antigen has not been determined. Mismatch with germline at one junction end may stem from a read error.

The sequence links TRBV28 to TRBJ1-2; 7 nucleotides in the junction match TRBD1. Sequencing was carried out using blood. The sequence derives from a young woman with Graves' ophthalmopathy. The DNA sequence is TGCGCCAGCAGTTTCGTTAGTACAGGGGAAGGCCACACCTTC. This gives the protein CASSFVSTGEGHTF.